This T cell receptor beta chain comes out of a study of cytomegalovirus exposure and HLA in healthy donors. With 60 Vbeta and 13 Jbeta primers, the PCR was carried out. Measured with immunoSEQ multiplex PCR; TCRdb has only the in-frame clones, and not every one. The table lists approximately 280,000 clones, approximately 90% of them singletons. General study results and limits: Researchers reported in a later analysis that common viral pathogens appeared linked to several top clusters. In a later analysis, at a false discovery rate of 0.05, under 20,000 TCR beta sequences were associated with HLA alleles. Versus the approximately 700-donor mean, an Asian-associated ancestry cluster reportedly showed fewer N-insertions in a later analysis.

CDR3 size: 15 residues. V was shortened by 6 bases and J by 1 base, with 15 bases between the two germline ends. Germline CDR1 reads PRHDT; CDR2 reads FYEKMQ (reference sequence). A note on this clone: Its antigen remains unknown.

V and J are TRBV13 and TRBJ1-2; D is ambiguous. The receptor comes from a woman aged 18-29 years in good health and CMV-seronegative. Sequencing was performed on PBMCs. CDR3 nucleotides: TGTGCCAGCAGGTCGCGGGCGGCGCTTAACTATGGCTACACCTTC. This translates into CASRSRAALNYGYTF.